Given below is one T cell receptor (beta chain) in context. The sample originates from a study of blood T cell repertoires in COVID-19. Study-level information: Whether acute or convalescent, the COVID-19 samples came from the United States, Italy and Spain. PBMCs, B-cell-depleted T cells, or T cells provided the cDNA or gDNA that made up the material.

Seattle's enrolled individuals joined amid active infection and were then monitored longitudinally. CDR3 length equals 13 residues. CDR1 is SGHTA and CDR2 is FQGTGA in the germline V gene. The V end was cut by 2 bases, the J end by 4 bases, with 7 bases between. TCRdb's copy holds only in-frame clones and misses some; the assay was immunoSEQ multiplex PCR. In the table there are roughly 200,000 clones, 85% to 90% of which are singletons. This chain links TRBV7-3 with TRBJ2-3; D call uncertain. The specimen sequenced was peripheral blood. The clonotype was recovered from a woman between 50 and 59 years old with COVID-19, enrolled during active disease. Here the CDR3 reads CASSLVVPDTQYF. The CDR3 nucleotides read TGTGCCAGCAGCTTAGTAGTGCCAGATACGCAGTATTTT.